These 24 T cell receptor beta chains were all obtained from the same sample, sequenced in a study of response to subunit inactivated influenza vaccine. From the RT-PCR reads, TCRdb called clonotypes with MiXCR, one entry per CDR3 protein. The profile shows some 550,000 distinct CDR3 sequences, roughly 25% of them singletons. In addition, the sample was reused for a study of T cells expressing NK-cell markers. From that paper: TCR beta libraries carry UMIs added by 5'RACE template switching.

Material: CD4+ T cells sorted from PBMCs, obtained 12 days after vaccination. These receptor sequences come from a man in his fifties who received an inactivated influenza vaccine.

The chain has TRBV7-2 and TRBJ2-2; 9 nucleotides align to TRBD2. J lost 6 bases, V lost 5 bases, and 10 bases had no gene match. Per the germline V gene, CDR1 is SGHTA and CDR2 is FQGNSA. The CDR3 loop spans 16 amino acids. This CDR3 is CASSNPGTSLSGELFF. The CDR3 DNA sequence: TGTGCCAGCAGCAACCCCGGGACTAGCCTGTCCGGGGAGCTGTTTTTT.

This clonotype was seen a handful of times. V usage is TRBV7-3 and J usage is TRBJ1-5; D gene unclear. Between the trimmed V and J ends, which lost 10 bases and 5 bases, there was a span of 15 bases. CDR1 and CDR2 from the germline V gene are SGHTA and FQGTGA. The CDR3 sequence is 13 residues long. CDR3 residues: CATSEGPDQPQHF. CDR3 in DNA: TGTGCCACCTCCGAGGGCCCAGATCAGCCCCAGCATTTT.

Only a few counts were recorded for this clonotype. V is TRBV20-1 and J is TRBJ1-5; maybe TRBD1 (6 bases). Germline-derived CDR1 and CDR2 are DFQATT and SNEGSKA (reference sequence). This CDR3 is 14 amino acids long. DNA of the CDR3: TGCAGCGGTAGAAAGGACAGTGGGAATCAGCCCCAGCATTTT. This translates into CSGRKDSGNQPQHF.

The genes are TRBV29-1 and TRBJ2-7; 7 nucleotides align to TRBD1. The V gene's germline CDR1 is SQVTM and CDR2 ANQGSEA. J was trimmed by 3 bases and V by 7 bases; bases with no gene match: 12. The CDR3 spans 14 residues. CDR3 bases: TGCAGCGCCTTATCGGGACAGTTTCTCTACGAGCAGTACTTC. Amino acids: CSALSGQFLYEQYF.

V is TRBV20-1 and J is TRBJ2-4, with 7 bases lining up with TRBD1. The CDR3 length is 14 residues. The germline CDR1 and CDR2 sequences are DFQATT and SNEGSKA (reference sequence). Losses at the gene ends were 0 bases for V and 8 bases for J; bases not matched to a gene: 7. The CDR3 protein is CSAREMAGGDIQYF. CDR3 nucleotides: TGCAGTGCTAGAGAAATGGCAGGGGGTGACATTCAGTACTTC.

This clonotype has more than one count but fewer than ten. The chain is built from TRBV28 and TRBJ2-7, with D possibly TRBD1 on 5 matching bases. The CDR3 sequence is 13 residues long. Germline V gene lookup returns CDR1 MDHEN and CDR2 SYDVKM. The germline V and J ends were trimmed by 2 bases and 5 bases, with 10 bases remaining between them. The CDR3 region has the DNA TGTGCCAGCAGTTTAGCAGGGATGCACGAGCAGTACTTC. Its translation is CASSLAGMHEQYF. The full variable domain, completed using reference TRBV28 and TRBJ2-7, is DVKVTQSSRYLVKRTGEKVFLECVQDMDHENMFWYRQDPGLGLRLIYFSYDVKMKEKGDIPEGYSVSREKKERFSLILESASTNQTSMYLCASSLAGMHEQYFGPGTRLTVT.

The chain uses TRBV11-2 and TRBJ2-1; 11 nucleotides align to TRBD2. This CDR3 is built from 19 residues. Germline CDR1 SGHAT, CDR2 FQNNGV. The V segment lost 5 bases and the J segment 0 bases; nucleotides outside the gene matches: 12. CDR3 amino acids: CASSPTGLAGGRSYNEQFF. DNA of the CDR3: TGTGCCAGCAGCCCGACGGGTCTAGCGGGGGGACGCTCCTACAATGAGCAGTTCTTC. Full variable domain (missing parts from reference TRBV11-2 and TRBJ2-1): EAGVAQSPRYKIIEKRQSVAFWCNPISGHATLYWYQQILGQGPKLLIQFQNNGVVDDSQLPKDRFSAERLKGVDSTLKIQPAKLEDSAVYLCASSPTGLAGGRSYNEQFFGPGTRLTVL.

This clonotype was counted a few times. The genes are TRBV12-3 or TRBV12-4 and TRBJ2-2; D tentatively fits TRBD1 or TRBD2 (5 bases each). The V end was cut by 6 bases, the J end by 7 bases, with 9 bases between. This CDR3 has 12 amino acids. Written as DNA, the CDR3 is TGTGCCAGCAGACTGGGGGACGGGGAGCTGTTTTTT. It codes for CASRLGDGELFF.

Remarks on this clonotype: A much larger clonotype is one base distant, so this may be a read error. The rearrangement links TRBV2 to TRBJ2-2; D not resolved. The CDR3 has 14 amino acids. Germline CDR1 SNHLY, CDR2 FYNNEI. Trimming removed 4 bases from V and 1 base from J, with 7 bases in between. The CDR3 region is CASSVRWNTGELFF. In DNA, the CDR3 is TGTGCCAGCAGTGTAAGGTGGAACACCGGGGAGCTGTTTTTT.

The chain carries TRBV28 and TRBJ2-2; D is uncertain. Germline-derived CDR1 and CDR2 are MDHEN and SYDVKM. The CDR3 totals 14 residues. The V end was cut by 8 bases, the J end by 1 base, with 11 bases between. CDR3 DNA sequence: TGTGCCAGCGTAAGACACCTGAACACCGGGGAGCTGTTTTTT. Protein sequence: CASVRHLNTGELFF.

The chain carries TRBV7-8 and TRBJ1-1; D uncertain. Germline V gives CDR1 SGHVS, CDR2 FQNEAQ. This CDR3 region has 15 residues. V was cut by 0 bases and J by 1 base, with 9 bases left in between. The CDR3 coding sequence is TGTGCCAGCAGCTTAGCGCTCGGCCCGAACACTGAAGCTTTCTTT. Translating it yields CASSLALGPNTEAFF.

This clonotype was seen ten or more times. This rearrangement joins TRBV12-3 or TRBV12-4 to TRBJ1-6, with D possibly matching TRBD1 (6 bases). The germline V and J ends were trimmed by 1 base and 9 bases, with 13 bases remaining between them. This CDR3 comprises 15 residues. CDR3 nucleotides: TGTGCCAGCAGTTTAGTTCGGGGGCTCGTTTCACCCCTCCACTTT. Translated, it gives CASSLVRGLVSPLHF.

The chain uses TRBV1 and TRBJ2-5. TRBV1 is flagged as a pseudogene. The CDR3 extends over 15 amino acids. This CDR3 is CTSSQVGETDETQYF. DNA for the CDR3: TGCACCAGCAGCCAAGTGGGTGAGACGGACGAGACCCAGTACTTC.

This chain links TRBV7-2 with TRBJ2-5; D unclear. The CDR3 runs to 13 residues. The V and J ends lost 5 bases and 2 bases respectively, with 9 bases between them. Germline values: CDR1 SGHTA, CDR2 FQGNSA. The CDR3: CASSPTIQETQYF. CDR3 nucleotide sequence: TGTGCCAGCAGCCCGACCATACAAGAGACCCAGTACTTC.

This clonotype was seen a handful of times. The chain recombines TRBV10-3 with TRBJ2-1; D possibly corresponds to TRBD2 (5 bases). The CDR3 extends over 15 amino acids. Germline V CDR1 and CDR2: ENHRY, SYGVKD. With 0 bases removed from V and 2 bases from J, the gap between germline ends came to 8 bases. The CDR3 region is CAISESVGAYNEQFF. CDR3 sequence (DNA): TGTGCCATCAGTGAGTCGGTGGGAGCCTACAATGAGCAGTTCTTC.

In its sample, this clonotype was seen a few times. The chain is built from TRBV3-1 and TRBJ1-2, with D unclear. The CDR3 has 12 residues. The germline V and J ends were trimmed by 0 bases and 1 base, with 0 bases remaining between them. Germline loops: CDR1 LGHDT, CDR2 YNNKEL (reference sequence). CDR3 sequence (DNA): TGTGCCAGCAGCCAAGATAACTATGGCTACACCTTC. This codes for CASSQDNYGYTF.

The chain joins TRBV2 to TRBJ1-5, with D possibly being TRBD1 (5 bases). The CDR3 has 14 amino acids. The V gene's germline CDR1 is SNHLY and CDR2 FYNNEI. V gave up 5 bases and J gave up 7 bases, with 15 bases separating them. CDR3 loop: CASSRQGPRQPQHF. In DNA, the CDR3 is TGTGCCAGCAGTCGGCAGGGCCCCCGGCAGCCCCAGCATTTT.

CDR3 residues: CASRTSNTGELFF. The CDR3 DNA reads as TGTGCCTCTAGGACCTCGAACACCGGGGAGCTGTTTTTT. This sequence joins TRBV10-3 and TRBJ2-2; the D is unclear. CDR3 length equals 13 residues. The V gene's germline CDR1 is ENHRY and CDR2 SYGVKD. V gave up 11 bases and J gave up 0 bases, with 10 bases separating them.

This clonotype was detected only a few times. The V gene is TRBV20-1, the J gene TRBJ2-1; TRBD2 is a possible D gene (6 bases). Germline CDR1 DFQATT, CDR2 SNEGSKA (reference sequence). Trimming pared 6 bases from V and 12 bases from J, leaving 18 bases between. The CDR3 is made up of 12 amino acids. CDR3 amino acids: CSAVPLAGGQFF. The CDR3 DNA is TGCAGTGCCGTCCCACTAGCCGGAGGGCAGTTCTTC.

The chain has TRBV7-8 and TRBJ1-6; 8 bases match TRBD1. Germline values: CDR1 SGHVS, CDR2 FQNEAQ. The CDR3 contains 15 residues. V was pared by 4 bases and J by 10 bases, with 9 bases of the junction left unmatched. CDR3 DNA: TGTGCCAGCAGCTCTCCTCGGACAGGGAGATCACCCCTCCACTTT. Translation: CASSSPRTGRSPLHF.

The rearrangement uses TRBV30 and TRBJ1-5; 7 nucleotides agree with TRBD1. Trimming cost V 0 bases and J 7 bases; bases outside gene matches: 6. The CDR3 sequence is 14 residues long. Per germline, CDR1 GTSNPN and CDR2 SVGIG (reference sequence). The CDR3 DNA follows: TGTGCCTGGAGTGTAAACAGGGGTAGACAGCCCCAGCATTTT. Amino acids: CAWSVNRGRQPQHF.

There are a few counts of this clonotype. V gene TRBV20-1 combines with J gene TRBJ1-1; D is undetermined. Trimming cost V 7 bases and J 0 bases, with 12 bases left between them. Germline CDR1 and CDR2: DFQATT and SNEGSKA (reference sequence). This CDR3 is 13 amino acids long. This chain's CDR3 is CSVRGRMNTEAFF. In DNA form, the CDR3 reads TGCAGTGTGAGAGGACGGATGAACACTGAAGCTTTCTTT.

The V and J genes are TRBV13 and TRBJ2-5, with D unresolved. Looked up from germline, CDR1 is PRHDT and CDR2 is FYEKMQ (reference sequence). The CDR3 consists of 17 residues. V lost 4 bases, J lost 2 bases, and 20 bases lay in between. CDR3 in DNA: TGTGCCAGCAGCTCCACAACACTCTCTGGCCGTCAAGAGACCCAGTACTTC. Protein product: CASSSTTLSGRQETQYF.

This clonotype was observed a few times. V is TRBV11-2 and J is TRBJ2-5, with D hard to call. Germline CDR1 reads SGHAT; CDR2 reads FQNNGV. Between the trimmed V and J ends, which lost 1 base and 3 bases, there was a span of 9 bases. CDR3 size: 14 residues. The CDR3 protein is CASSLVWHKETQYF. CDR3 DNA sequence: TGTGCCAGCAGCTTAGTTTGGCATAAAGAGACCCAGTACTTC.